The 6 T cell receptor beta chains below all came from one sample that was sequenced in a study of blood T cell repertoires in COVID-19. Assay: immunoSEQ multiplex PCR; the TCRdb copy retains only in-frame clones and omits some. The sample has approximately 250,000 clones, around 89% seen once. Sequenced: PBMCs or T cells enriched from blood (not recorded which). The receptors derive from a woman aged 55-75 years in a cohort exposed to, infected with or recovered from COVID-19 (not recorded which).

The CDR3 loop is CASSLRQGAAFF. The CDR3 DNA reads TGTGCCAGCAGTTTACGACAGGGGGCGGCGTTCTTC. This sequence joins TRBV28 and TRBJ2-1, with 10 bases aligning to TRBD1. Germline V lookup: CDR1 MDHEN, CDR2 SYDVKM. This CDR3 is built from 12 residues. J gave up 15 bases and V 2 bases, and 4 bases lay outside the gene matches.

The chain combines TRBV6-2 or TRBV6-3 with TRBJ1-1; 7 bases match TRBD1. CDR3 length equals 18 residues. Trimming cost V 0 bases and J 2 bases; bases outside gene matches: 12. CDR1 MNHEY and CDR2 SVGEGT come from the germline V gene. CDR3 nucleotide sequence: TGTGCCAGCAGTTACTCGCGGACAGGCCGAAGCGGCAACACTGAAGCTTTCTTT. Protein sequence: CASSYSRTGRSGNTEAFF.

The rearrangement joins TRBV28 to TRBJ2-3, with D perhaps matching TRBD2 (5 bases). CDR3 length equals 13 residues. CDR1 is MDHEN, CDR2 SYDVKM, per germline. The germline V and J ends were trimmed by 4 bases and 4 bases, with 9 bases remaining between them. CDR3 in DNA: TGTGCCAGCAGTTGGCCCGGGGCAGATACGCAGTATTTT. It specifies CASSWPGADTQYF.

The CDR3 reads CASSPRGAGGPKEQFF. In DNA, the CDR3 is TGTGCCAGCAGCCCCCGAGGGGCGGGAGGGCCTAAGGAGCAGTTCTTC. V and J are TRBV11-3 and TRBJ2-1; 9 nucleotides line up with TRBD2. Germline CDR1 is SGHNT and CDR2 is YENEEA. V shed 5 bases and J 10 bases; nucleotides not matched to a gene: 15. This CDR3 has 16 amino acids. The full variable domain, in which reference TRBV11-3 and TRBJ2-1 provide the parts outside the CDR3, is EAGVVQSPRYKIIEKKQPVAFWCNPISGHNTLYWYLQNLGQGPELLIRYENEEAVDDSQLPKDRFSAERLKGVDSTLKIQPAELGDSAVYLCASSPRGAGGPKEQFFGPGTRLTVL.

The DNA for the CDR3 is TGTGCCAGTAGTACAATGGGCGACAATCAGCCCCAGCATTTT. Translation gives CASSTMGDNQPQHF. The chain carries TRBV19 and TRBJ1-5; unclear D gene. The CDR3 length is 14 residues. V lost 4 bases and J 3 bases, leaving 10 bases between the germline ends. From germline, CDR1 is LNHDA and CDR2 SQIVND (reference sequence). The whole variable domain, filled in from reference TRBV19 and TRBJ1-5, reads DGGITQSPKYLFRKEGQNVTLSCEQNLNHDAMYWYRQDPGQGLRLIYYSQIVNDFQKGDIAEGYSVSREKKESFPLTVTSAQKNPTAFYLCASSTMGDNQPQHFGDGTRLSIL.

The J gene is TRBJ1-1, the V gene TRBV10-3, with unresolved D. Germline lookup yields CDR1 ENHRY and CDR2 SYGVKD. This CDR3 has 13 residues. Between the trimmed V and J ends, which lost 4 bases and 1 base, there was a span of 7 bases. CDR3 sequence reads: CAISGGKNTEAFF. CDR3 in DNA: TGTGCCATCAGTGGAGGAAAGAACACTGAAGCTTTCTTT.